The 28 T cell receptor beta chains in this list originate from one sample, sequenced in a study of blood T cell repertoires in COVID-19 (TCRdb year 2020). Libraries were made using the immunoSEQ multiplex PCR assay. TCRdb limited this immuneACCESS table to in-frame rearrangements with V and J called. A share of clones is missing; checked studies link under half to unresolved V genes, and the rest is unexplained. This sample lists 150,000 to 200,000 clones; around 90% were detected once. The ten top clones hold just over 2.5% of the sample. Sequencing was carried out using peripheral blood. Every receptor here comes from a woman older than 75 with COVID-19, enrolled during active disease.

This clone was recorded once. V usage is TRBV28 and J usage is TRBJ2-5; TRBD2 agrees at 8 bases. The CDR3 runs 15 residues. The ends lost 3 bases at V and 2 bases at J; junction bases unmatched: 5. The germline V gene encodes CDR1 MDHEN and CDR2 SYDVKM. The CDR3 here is CASSLHASGQETQYF. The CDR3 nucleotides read TGTGCCAGCAGTTTGCACGCTAGCGGGCAAGAGACCCAGTACTTC.

The CDR3: CASSTRTGGKETQYF. The CDR3 DNA follows: TGTGCCAGTAGTACAAGGACAGGGGGCAAAGAGACCCAGTACTTC. The chain combines TRBV19 with TRBJ2-5, with 11 bases that match TRBD1. The CDR3 is 15 amino acids. The germline CDR1 and CDR2 sequences are LNHDA and SQIVND (reference sequence). The J segment lost 3 bases and the V segment lost 4 bases, leaving 4 bases of the junction unmatched.

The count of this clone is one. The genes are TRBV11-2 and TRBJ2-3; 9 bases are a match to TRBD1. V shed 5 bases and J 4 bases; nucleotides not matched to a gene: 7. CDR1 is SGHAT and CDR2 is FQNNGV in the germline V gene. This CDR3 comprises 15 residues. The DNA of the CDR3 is TGTGCCAGCAGCGAGGACAGGGGTAGTCCAGATACGCAGTATTTT. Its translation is CASSEDRGSPDTQYF. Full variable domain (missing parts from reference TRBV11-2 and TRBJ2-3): EAGVAQSPRYKIIEKRQSVAFWCNPISGHATLYWYQQILGQGPKLLIQFQNNGVVDDSQLPKDRFSAERLKGVDSTLKIQPAKLEDSAVYLCASSEDRGSPDTQYFGPGTRLTVL.

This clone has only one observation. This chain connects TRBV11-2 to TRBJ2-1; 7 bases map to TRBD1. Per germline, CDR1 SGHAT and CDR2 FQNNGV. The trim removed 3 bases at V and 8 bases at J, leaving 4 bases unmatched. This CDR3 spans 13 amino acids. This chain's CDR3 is CASSLPDRHEQFF. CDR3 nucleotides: TGTGCCAGCAGCTTGCCGGACAGGCATGAGCAGTTCTTC.

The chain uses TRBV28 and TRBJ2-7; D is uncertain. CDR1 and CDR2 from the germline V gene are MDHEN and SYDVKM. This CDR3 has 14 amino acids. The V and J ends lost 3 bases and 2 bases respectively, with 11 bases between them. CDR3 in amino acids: CASSFPWQAYEQYF. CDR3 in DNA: TGTGCCAGCAGTTTCCCCTGGCAGGCCTACGAGCAGTACTTC.

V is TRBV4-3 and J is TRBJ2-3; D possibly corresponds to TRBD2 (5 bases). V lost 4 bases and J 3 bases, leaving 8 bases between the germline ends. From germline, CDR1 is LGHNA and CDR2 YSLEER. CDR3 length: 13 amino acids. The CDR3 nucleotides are TGCGCCAGCAGCCTCGGACTGACAGATACGCAGTATTTT. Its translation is CASSLGLTDTQYF.

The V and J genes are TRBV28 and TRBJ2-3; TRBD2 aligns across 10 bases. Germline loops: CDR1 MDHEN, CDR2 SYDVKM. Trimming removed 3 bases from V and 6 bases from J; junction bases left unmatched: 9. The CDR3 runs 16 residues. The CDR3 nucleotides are TGTGCCAGCAGTTTGGAAGCTAGCGGGAGTGGTGATACGCAGTATTTT. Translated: CASSLEASGSGDTQYF.

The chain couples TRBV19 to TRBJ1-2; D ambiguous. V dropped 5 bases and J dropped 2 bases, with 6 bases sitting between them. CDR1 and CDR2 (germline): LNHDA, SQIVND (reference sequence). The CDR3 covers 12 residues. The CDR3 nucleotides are TGTGCCAGTAGTCCCCAGAACTATGGCTACACCTTC. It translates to CASSPQNYGYTF.

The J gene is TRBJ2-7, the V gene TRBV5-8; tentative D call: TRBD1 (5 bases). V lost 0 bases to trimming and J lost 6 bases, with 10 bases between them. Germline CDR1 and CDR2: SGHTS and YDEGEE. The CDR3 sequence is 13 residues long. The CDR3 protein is CASSLGQGLEQYF. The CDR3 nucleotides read TGTGCCAGCAGCTTGGGTCAGGGTCTCGAGCAGTACTTC.

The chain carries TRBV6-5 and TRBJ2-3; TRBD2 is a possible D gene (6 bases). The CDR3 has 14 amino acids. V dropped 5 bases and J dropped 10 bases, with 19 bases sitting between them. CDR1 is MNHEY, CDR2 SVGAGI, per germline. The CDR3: CASSRATPGVAQYF. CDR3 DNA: TGTGCCAGCAGTCGGGCGACACCGGGAGTAGCGCAGTATTTT.

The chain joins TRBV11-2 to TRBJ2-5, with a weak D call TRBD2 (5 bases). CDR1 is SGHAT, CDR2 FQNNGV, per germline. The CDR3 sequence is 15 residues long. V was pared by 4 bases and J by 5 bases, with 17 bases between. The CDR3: CASSSPSGIGETQYF. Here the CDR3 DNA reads TGTGCCAGCAGCTCCCCAAGCGGAATAGGGGAGACCCAGTACTTC.

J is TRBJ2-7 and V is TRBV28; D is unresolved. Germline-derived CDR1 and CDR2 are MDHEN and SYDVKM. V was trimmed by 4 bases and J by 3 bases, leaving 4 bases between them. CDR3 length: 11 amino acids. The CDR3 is CASSSLYEQYF. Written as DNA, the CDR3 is TGTGCCAGCAGTTCCCTCTACGAGCAGTACTTC.

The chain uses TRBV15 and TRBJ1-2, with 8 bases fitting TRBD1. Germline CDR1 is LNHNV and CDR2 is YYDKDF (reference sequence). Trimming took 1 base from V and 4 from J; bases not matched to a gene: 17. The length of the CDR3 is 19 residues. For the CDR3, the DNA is TGTGCCACCAGCAGAGGCTCCTACAGGGGGGGAACCCTGTTCTATGGCTACACCTTC. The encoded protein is CATSRGSYRGGTLFYGYTF.

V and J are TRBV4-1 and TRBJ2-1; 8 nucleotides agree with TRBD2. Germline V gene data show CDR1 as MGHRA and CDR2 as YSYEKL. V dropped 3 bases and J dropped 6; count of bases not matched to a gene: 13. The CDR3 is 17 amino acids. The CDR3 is CASSQTLGAGVINEQFF. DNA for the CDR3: TGCGCCAGCAGCCAGACCCTCGGAGCGGGAGTTATCAATGAGCAGTTCTTC.

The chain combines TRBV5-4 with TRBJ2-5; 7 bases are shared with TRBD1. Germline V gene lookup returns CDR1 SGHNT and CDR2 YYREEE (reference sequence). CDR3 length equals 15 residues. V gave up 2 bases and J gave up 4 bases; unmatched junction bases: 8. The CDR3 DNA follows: TGTGCCAGCAGCTTTTACAGGGGAAGGACAGAGACCCAGTACTTC. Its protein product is CASSFYRGRTETQYF.

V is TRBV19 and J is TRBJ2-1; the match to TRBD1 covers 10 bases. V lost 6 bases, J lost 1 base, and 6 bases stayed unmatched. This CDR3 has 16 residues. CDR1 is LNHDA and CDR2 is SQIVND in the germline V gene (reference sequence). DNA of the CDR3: TGTGCCAGTAGGAAACGGACAGGGGGGTCCTACAATGAGCAGTTCTTC. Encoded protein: CASRKRTGGSYNEQFF.

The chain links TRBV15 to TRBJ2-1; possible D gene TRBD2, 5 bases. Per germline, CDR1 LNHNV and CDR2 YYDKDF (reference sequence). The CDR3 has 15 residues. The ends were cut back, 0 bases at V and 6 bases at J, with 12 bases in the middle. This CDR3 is CATSRDFRGINEQFF. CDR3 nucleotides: TGTGCCACCAGCAGAGACTTCCGGGGAATCAATGAGCAGTTCTTC.

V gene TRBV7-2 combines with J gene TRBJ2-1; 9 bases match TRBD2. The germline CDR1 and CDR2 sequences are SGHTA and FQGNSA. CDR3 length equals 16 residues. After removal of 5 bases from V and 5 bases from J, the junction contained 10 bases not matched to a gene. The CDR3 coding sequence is TGTGCCAGCAGCATGACTAGCGGCCCCGGAAACAATGAGCAGTTCTTC. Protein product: CASSMTSGPGNNEQFF.

CDR3: CASSFVRKSTEAFF. Written as DNA, the CDR3 is TGTGCCAGCAGCTTTGTCAGAAAGTCCACTGAAGCTTTCTTT. V usage is TRBV11-2 and J usage is TRBJ1-1, with no clear D. Germline values: CDR1 SGHAT, CDR2 FQNNGV. Trimming shortened V by 3 bases and J by 4 bases, and 12 bases separated the two germline ends. The CDR3 spans 14 residues. The variable domain in full, completed from reference TRBV11-2 and TRBJ1-1, reads EAGVAQSPRYKIIEKRQSVAFWCNPISGHATLYWYQQILGQGPKLLIQFQNNGVVDDSQLPKDRFSAERLKGVDSTLKIQPAKLEDSAVYLCASSFVRKSTEAFFGQGTRLTVV.

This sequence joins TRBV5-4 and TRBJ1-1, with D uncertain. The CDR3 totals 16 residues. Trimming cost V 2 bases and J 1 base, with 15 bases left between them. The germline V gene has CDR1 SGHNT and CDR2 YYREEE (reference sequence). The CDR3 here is CASSFRGEVKNTEAFF. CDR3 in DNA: TGTGCCAGCAGCTTTCGGGGAGAGGTGAAGAACACTGAAGCTTTCTTT.

The CDR3 coding sequence is TGTGCCAGCAGTTCGCAAGGGACAGGGGGATCCTACGAGCAGTACTTC. It translates to CASSSQGTGGSYEQYF. The gene calls are TRBV6-2 or TRBV6-3 and TRBJ2-7; TRBD1 agrees at 11 bases. The J segment lost 1 base and the V segment lost 4 bases, leaving 6 bases of the junction unmatched. Germline V lookup: CDR1 MNHEY, CDR2 SVGEGT. CDR3 length: 16 amino acids.

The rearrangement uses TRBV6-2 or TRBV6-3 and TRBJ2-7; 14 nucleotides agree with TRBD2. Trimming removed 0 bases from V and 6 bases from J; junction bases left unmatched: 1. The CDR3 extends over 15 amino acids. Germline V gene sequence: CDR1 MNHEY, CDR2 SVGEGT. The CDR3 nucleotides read TGTGCCAGCAGTTACTCGGGACTAGCGGGAGTCGAGCAGTACTTC. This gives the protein CASSYSGLAGVEQYF.

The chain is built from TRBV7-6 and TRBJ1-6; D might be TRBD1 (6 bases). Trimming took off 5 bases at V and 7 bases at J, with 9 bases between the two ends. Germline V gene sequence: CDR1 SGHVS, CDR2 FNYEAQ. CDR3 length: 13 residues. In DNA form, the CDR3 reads TGTGCCAGCAGCCCGGGGACAAATTCACCCCTCCACTTT. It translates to CASSPGTNSPLHF.

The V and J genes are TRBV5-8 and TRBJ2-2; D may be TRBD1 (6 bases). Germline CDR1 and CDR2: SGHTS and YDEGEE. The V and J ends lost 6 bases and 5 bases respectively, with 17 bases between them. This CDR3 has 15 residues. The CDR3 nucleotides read TGTGCCAGCATGCCCCAGGACAGCTTGACCGGGGAGCTGTTTTTT. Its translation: CASMPQDSLTGELFF.

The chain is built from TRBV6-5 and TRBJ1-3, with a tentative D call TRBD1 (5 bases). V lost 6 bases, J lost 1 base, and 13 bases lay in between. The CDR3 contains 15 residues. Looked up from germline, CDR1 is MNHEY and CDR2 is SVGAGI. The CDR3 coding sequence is TGTGCCAGCAGCGCGCTTACAGGATCTGGAAACACCATATATTTT. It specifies CASSALTGSGNTIYF.

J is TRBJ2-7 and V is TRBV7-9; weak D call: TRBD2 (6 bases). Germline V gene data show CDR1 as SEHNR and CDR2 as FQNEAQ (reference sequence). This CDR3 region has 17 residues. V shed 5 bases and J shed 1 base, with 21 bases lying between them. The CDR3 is CASSPPRQGSGSYEQYF. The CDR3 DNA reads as TGTGCCAGCAGCCCGCCCCGGCAGGGTAGCGGTTCCTACGAGCAGTACTTC.

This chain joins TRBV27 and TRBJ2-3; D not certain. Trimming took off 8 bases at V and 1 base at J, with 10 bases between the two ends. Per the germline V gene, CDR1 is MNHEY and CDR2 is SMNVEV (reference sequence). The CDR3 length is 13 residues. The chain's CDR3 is CASEEWGTDTQYF. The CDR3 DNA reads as TGTGCCAGCGAGGAATGGGGCACAGATACGCAGTATTTT.

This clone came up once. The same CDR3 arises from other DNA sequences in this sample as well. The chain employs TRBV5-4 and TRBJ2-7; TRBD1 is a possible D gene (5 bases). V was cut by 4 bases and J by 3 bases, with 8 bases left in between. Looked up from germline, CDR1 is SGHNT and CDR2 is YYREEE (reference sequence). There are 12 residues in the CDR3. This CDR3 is CASSLQGYEQYF. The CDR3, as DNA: TGTGCCAGCAGCCTTCAGGGCTACGAGCAGTACTTC.